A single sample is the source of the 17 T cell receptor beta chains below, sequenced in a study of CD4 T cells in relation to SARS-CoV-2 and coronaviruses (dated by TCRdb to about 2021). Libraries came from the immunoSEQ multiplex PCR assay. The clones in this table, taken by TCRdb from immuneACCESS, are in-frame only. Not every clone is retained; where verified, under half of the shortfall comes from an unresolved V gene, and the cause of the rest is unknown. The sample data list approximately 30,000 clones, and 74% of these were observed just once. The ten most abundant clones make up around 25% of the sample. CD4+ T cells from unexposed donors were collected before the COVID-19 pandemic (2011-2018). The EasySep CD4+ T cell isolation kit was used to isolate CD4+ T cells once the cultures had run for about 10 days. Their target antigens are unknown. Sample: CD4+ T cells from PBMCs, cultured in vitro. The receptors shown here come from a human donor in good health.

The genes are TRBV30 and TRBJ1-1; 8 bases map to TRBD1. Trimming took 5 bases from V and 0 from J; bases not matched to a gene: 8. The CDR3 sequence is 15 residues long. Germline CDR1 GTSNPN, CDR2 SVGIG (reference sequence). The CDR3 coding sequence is TGTGCCTGGGTGGACAGGGCGACTATGAACACTGAAGCTTTCTTT. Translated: CAWVDRATMNTEAFF.

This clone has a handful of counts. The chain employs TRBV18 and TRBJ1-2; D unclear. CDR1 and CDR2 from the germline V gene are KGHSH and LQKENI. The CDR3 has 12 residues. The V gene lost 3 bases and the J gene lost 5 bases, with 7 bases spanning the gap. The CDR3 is CASSPMEYGYTF. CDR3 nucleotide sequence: TGTGCCAGCTCACCGATGGAGTATGGCTACACCTTC.

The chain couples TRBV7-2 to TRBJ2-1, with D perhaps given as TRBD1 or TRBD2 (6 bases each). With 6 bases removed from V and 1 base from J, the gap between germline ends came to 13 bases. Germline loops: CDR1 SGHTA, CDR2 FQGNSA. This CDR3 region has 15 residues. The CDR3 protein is CASRAGGQSYNEQFF. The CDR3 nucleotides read TGTGCCAGCAGGGCCGGGGGCCAATCCTACAATGAGCAGTTCTTC. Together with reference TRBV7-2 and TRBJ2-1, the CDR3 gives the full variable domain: GAGVSQSPSNKVTEKGKDVELRCDPISGHTALYWYRQSLGQGLEFLIYFQGNSAPDKSGLPSDRFSAERTGGSVSTLTIQRTQQEDSAVYLCASRAGGQSYNEQFFGPGTRLTVL.

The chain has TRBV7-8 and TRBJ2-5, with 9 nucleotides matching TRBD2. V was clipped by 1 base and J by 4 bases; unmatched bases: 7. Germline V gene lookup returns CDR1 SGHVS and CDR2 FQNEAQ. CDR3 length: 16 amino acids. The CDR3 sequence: CASSLVGGGGGETQYF. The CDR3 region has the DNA TGTGCCAGCAGCTTAGTCGGCGGGGGGGGTGGAGAGACCCAGTACTTC. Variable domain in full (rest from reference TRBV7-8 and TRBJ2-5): GAGVSQSPRYKVAKRGQDVALRCDPISGHVSLFWYQQALGQGPEFLTYFQNEAQLDKSGLPSDRFFAERPEGSVSTLKIQRTQQEDSAVYLCASSLVGGGGGETQYFGPGTRLLVL.

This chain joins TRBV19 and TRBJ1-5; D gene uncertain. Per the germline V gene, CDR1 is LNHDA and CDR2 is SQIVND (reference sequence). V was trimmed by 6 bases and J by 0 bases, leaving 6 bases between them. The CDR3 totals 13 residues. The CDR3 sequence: CASSDYSNQPQHF. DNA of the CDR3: TGTGCCAGTAGCGATTATAGCAATCAGCCCCAGCATTTT.

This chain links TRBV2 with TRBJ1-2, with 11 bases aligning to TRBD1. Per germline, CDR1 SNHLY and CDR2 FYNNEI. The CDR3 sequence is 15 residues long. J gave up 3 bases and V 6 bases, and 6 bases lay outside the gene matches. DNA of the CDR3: TGTGCCAGCAGGACGGGACAGGGGGGGGACTATGGCTACACCTTC. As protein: CASRTGQGGDYGYTF. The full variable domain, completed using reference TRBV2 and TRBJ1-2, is EPEVTQTPSHQVTQMGQEVILRCVPISNHLYFYWYRQILGQKVEFLVSFYNNEISEKSEIFDDQFSVERPDGSNFTLKIRSTKLEDSAMYFCASRTGQGGDYGYTFGSGTRLTVV.

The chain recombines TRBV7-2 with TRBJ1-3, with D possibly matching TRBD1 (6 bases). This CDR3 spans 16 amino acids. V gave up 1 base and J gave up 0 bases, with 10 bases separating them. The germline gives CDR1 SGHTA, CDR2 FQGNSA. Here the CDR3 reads CASSLGGAGSGNTIYF. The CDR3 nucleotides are TGTGCCAGCAGCTTAGGGGGGGCCGGCTCTGGAAACACCATATATTTT.

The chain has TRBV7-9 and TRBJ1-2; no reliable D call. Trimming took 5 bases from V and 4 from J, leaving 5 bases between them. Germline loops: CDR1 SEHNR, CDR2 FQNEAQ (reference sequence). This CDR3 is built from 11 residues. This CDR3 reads CASSRAYGYTF. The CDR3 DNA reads TGTGCCAGCAGCCGCGCCTATGGCTACACCTTC.

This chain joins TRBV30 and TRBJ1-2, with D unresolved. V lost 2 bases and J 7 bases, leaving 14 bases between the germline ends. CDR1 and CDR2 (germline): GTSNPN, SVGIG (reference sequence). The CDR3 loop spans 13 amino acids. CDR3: CAWSISRLGGYTF. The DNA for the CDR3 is TGTGCCTGGAGTATTTCCCGCTTAGGTGGCTACACCTTC. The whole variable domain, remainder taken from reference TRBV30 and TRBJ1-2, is SQTIHQWPATLVQPVGSPLSLECTVEGTSNPNLYWYRQAAGRGLQLLFYSVGIGQISSEVPQNLSASRPQDRQFILSSKKLLLSDSGFYLCAWSISRLGGYTFGSGTRLTVV.

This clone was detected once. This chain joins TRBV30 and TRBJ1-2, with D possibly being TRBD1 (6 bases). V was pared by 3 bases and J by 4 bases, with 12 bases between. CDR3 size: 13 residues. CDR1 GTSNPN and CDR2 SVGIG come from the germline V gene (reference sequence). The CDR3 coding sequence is TGTGCCTGGAGGGAGACAGGTAGCTATGGCTACACCTTC. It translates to CAWRETGSYGYTF.

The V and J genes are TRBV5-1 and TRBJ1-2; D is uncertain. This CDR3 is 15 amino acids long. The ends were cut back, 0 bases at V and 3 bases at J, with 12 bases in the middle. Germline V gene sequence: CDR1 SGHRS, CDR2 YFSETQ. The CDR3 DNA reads TGCGCCAGCAGCTTGGATCTGGGCGGATACTATGGCTACACCTTC. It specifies CASSLDLGGYYGYTF.

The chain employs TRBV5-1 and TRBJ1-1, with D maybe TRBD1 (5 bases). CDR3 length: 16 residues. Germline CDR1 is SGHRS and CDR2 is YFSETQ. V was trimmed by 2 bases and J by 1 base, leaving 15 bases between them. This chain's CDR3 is CASSFDGGSGNTEAFF. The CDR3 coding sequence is TGCGCCAGCAGCTTCGATGGGGGATCCGGGAACACTGAAGCTTTCTTT.

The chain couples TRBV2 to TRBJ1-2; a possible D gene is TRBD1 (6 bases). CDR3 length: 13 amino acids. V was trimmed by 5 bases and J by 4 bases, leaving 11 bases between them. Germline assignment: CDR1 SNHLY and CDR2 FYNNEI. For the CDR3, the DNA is TGTGCCAGCAGTTCGGACAGCTCCTATGGCTACACCTTC. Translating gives CASSSDSSYGYTF.

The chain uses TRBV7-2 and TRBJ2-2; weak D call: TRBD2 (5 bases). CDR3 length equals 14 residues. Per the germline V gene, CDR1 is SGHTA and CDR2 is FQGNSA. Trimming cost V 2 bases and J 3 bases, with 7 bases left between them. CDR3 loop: CASSLLGDTGELFF. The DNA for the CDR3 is TGTGCCAGCAGCTTACTGGGAGACACCGGGGAGCTGTTTTTT.

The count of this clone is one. Here the CDR3 reads CASSEALGGFNEQFF. The CDR3 coding sequence is TGTGCCAGCAGTGAAGCGCTAGGAGGATTCAATGAGCAGTTCTTC. The genes are TRBV2 and TRBJ2-1; maybe TRBD2 (5 bases). Trimming took off 0 bases at V and 6 bases at J, with 12 bases between the two ends. Looked up from germline, CDR1 is SNHLY and CDR2 is FYNNEI. The CDR3 has 15 residues.

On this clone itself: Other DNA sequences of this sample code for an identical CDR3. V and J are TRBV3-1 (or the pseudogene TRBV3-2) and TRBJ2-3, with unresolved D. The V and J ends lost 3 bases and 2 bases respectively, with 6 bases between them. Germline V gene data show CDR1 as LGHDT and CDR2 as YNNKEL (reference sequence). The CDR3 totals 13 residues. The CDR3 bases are TGTGCCAGCAGCCAGCCCCCCACAGATACGCAGTATTTT. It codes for CASSQPPTDTQYF.

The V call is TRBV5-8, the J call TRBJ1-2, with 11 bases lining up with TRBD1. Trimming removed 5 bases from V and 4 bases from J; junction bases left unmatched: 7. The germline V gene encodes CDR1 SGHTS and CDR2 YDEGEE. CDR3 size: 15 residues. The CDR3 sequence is CASSPTGTGGYGYTF. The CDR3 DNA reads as TGTGCCAGCAGTCCCACCGGGACAGGGGGCTATGGCTACACCTTC.